This T cell receptor (beta chain) stems from a study of T cells in tumors after PD-1 blockade. The data were produced by immunoSEQ multiplex PCR, yet TCRdb's version contains in-frame clones alone and is incomplete. Here the sample spans roughly 47,000 clones, 75% to 85% being singletons. Genomic DNA template from tumor biopsies or peripheral blood, 616 ng to 6,004 ng input. The CDR3 length is 14 residues. Germline loops: CDR1 SGDLS, CDR2 YYNGEE. V was cut by 0 bases and J by 5 bases, with 11 bases left in between. Only one count was recorded for this clone. The rearrangement links TRBV9 to TRBJ1-1, with TRBD1 as a possible D gene (6 bases). The material sequenced was PBMCs, taken before anti-PD-1 treatment. The sequence came from a human donor with basal cell carcinoma. CDR3: CASSVDTGRTEAFF. CDR3 DNA sequence: TGTGCCAGCAGCGTAGATACAGGGCGTACTGAAGCTTTCTTT. Supplemented by reference TRBV9 and TRBJ1-1, the full variable domain reads DSGVTQTPKHLITATGQRVTLRCSPRSGDLSVYWYQQSLDQGLQFLIQYYNGEERAKGNILERFSAQQFPDLHSELNLSSLELGDSALYFCASSVDTGRTEAFFGQGTRLTVV.